Given below is one T cell receptor (beta chain) in context. This sample is drawn from a study of blood T cell repertoires in COVID-19. Study as a whole: Sites in the United States, Italy and Spain provided acute and convalescent COVID-19 samples. From T cells, B-cell-depleted T cells, or PBMCs came the material, which was cDNA or gDNA.

Authors' data handling: Nucleated cell number was recorded as an estimate derived from reference gene primer amplification. Method: immunoSEQ multiplex PCR; TCRdb's copy keeps in-frame clones and lacks some. V and J calls and clone size are given by that table; D and trimming were obtained from the DNA. The sample has almost 90,000 clones; about 92% are singletons. Seattle-derived patients entered the study during active infection and were followed longitudinally. CDR3 length: 13 residues. With 3 bases removed from V and 6 bases from J, the gap between germline ends came to 11 bases. Germline CDR1 and CDR2: MDHEN and SYDVKM.

Sequencing was carried out using peripheral blood. The genes are TRBV28 and TRBJ1-2, with D tentatively TRBD1 (6 bases). This receptor was obtained from a man aged 18 to 29 with COVID-19, enrolled during active disease. The CDR3 reads CASSFSGGDGYTF. CDR3 coding DNA: TGTGCCAGCAGTTTCTCGGGGGGCGATGGCTACACCTTC.